Below, 13 T cell receptor beta chains from the same sample are listed, as sequenced in a study of T cells in localized non-small cell lung cancer. Measured with immunoSEQ multiplex PCR; TCRdb has only the in-frame clones, and not every one. Of some 50,000 clones listed, approximately 81% are singletons. Sequenced material: peripheral blood mononuclear cells, taken before any cancer treatment. The receptors here all came from a man aged 40-75 years with stage III lung adenocarcinoma.

The CDR3 region has the DNA TGTGCCAGCAGCGTATCCGGGACATCCTACGAGCAGTACTTC. It translates to CASSVSGTSYEQYF. The chain is built from TRBV9 and TRBJ2-7; D may be TRBD1 (6 bases). This CDR3 has 14 amino acids. V was pared by 1 base and J by 1 base, with 9 bases between. The germline CDR1 and CDR2 sequences are SGDLS and YYNGEE.

This clone was recorded only once. The J gene is TRBJ2-3, the V gene TRBV5-6; TRBD2 is a possible D gene (5 bases). The ends were cut back, 4 bases at V and 7 bases at J, with 10 bases in the middle. The CDR3 loop spans 12 amino acids. Germline V CDR1 and CDR2: SGHDT, YYEEEE. CDR3 sequence: CASSGGLNTQYF. DNA for the CDR3: TGTGCCAGCAGCGGAGGTTTGAATACGCAGTATTTT.

This rearrangement joins TRBV11-2 to TRBJ2-7; 8 nucleotides agree with TRBD1. The CDR3 is made up of 14 amino acids. V trimming: 5 bases; J trimming: 0 bases; junction bases outside the gene matches: 3. In germline, CDR1 is SGHAT, CDR2 FQNNGV. This chain's CDR3 is CASSRTGGSYEQYF. The CDR3 DNA reads TGTGCCAGCAGCAGAACAGGGGGCTCCTACGAGCAGTACTTC. Combining the CDR3 with reference TRBV11-2 and TRBJ2-7 gives the whole variable domain EAGVAQSPRYKIIEKRQSVAFWCNPISGHATLYWYQQILGQGPKLLIQFQNNGVVDDSQLPKDRFSAERLKGVDSTLKIQPAKLEDSAVYLCASSRTGGSYEQYFGPGTRLTVT.

The rearrangement links TRBV2 to TRBJ2-2; D is possibly TRBD1 or TRBD2 (5 bases each). CDR1 is SNHLY and CDR2 is FYNNEI in the germline V gene. CDR3 length equals 17 residues. The V end lost 7 bases, the J end lost 4 bases, and 22 bases lay between the germline ends. In nucleotides, the CDR3 is TGTGCCAGCACGACCCCCGGGGTTAGGGGTGGCACCGGGGAGCTGTTTTTT. Translation gives CASTTPGVRGGTGELFF.

The chain employs TRBV6-1 and TRBJ2-7, with D perhaps TRBD1 (5 bases). The CDR3 sequence is 17 residues long. The germline gives CDR1 MNHNS, CDR2 SASEGT. With 2 bases removed from V and 2 bases from J, the gap between germline ends came to 19 bases. The CDR3 nucleotides are TGTGCCAGCAGTGAACCATTCGTTAGGCAGGGCCCCTACGAGCAGTACTTC. Its protein is CASSEPFVRQGPYEQYF.

The chain uses TRBV6-6 and TRBJ2-7; D remains ambiguous. Looked up from germline, CDR1 is MNHNY and CDR2 is SVGAGI (reference sequence). Trimming removed 2 bases at V and 6 bases at J, with 5 bases between. This CDR3 contains 11 residues. The CDR3 region has the DNA TGTGCCAGCAGTTACCCGACCGAGCAGTACTTC. The encoded protein is CASSYPTEQYF.

The chain recombines TRBV27 with TRBJ1-2; D not certain. Germline CDR1 and CDR2: MNHEY and SMNVEV (reference sequence). Trimming took off 0 bases at V and 8 bases at J, with 13 bases between the two ends. CDR3 length: 14 amino acids. The DNA of the CDR3 is TGTGCCAGCAGTTTATCGGGCACAGTGTTCGGCTACACCTTC. It codes for CASSLSGTVFGYTF.

This chain uses TRBV6-6 with TRBJ2-3, with D hard to call. This CDR3 is built from 11 residues. V lost 6 bases and J lost 9, with 10 bases in between. Germline CDR1 and CDR2: MNHNY and SVGAGI (reference sequence). CDR3 sequence (DNA): TGTGCCAGCAGGCTGGGTCAGACGCAGTATTTT. Protein: CASRLGQTQYF.

The chain links TRBV14 to TRBJ2-3; D call uncertain. Trimming took 1 base from V and 12 from J, leaving 8 bases between them. This CDR3 region has 11 residues. Germline V CDR1 and CDR2: SGHDN, FVKESK. CDR3 region: CASSQGVGQYF. CDR3 nucleotides: TGTGCCAGCAGCCAAGGGGTGGGACAGTATTTT.

This chain uses TRBV4-1 with TRBJ2-7, with TRBD1 identical over 7 bases. The CDR3 runs 18 residues. In germline, CDR1 is MGHRA, CDR2 YSYEKL. Trimming removed 0 bases from V and 2 bases from J; junction bases left unmatched: 13. The CDR3 bases are TGCGCCAGCAGCCAAGATTTCCCCTTCCGGGACAGAGCCTACGAGCAGTACTTC. It encodes CASSQDFPFRDRAYEQYF.

The V call is TRBV11-2, the J call TRBJ2-5, with 13 bases fitting TRBD2. This CDR3 contains 15 residues. The V gene end was trimmed by 5 bases and the J gene end by 10 bases; junction bases not matched to a gene: 10. The germline gives CDR1 SGHAT, CDR2 FQNNGV. CDR3 nucleotides: TGTGCCAGCAGCACCAGACTAGCGGGGGGCCGGGGCCAGTACTTC. It codes for CASSTRLAGGRGQYF.

The CDR3, as DNA: TGTGCCAGCAGCCATGGACCAAGCTACGAGCAGTACTTC. It encodes CASSHGPSYEQYF. The gene calls are TRBV5-4 and TRBJ2-7; D is ambiguous. This CDR3 contains 13 residues. Germline assignment: CDR1 SGHNT and CDR2 YYREEE (reference sequence). Trimming took 4 bases from V and 3 from J, leaving 11 bases between them. The full variable domain, with the rest looked up from reference TRBV5-4 and TRBJ2-7, is ETGVTQSPTHLIKTRGQQVTLRCSSQSGHNTVSWYQQALGQGPQFIFQYYREEENGRGNFPPRFSGLQFPNYSSELNVNALELDDSALYLCASSHGPSYEQYFGPGTRLTVT.

The chain joins TRBV2 to TRBJ2-7; a possible D gene is TRBD1 (5 bases). The V end was cut by 7 bases, the J end by 2 bases, with 12 bases between. Germline loops: CDR1 SNHLY, CDR2 FYNNEI. The CDR3 spans 13 residues. The CDR3 reads CASTSPGPYEQYF. As DNA, the CDR3 is TGTGCCAGCACCTCTCCAGGGCCCTACGAGCAGTACTTC.